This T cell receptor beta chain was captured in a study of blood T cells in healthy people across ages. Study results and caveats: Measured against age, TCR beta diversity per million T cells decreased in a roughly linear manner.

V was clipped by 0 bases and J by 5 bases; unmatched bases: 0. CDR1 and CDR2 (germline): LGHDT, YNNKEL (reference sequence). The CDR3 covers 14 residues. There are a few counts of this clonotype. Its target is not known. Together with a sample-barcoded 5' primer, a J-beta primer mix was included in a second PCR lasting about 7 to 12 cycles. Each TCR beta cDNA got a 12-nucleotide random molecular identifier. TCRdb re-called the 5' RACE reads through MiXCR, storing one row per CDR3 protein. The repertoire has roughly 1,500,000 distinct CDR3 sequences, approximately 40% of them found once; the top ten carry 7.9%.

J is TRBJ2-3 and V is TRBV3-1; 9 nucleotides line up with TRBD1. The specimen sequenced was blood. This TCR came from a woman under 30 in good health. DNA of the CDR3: TGTGCCAGCAGCCAAGAGACAGGGGGAGATACGCAGTATTTT. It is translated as CASSQETGGDTQYF.